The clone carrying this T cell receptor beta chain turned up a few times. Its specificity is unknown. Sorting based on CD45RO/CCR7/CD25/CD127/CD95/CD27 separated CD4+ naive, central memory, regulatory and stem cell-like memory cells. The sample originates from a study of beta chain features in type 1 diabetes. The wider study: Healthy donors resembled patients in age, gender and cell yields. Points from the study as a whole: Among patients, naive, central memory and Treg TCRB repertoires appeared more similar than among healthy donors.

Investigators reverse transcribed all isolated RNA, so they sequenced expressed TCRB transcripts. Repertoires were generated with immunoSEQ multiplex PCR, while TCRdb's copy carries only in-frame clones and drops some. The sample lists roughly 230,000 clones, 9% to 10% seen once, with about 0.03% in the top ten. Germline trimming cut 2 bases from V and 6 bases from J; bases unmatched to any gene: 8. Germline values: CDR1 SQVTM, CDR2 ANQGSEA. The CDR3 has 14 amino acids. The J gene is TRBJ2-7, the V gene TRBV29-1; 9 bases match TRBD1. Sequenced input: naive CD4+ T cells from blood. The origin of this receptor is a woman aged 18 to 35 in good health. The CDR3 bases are TGCAGCGTTGAAACCGGGACAGGGAACGGCGAGCAGTACTTC. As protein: CSVETGTGNGEQYF.